These 3 T cell receptor beta chains were sequenced from one sample in a study of blood T cells in healthy people across ages. Primers used in a second PCR of about 7 to 12 cycles were a sample-barcoded 5' primer and a J-beta primer mix. MiXCR, applied by TCRdb to the 5' RACE reads, yields one record per CDR3 protein. Here the sample spans over a million distinct CDR3 sequences, over 35% being singletons. Sequencing input: blood. Receptors were obtained from a woman in her sixties or seventies in good health.

This clonotype was detected once. V gene TRBV20-1 combines with J gene TRBJ2-1; 10 positions match TRBD2. Germline assignment: CDR1 DFQATT and CDR2 SNEGSKA (reference sequence). The CDR3 contains 17 residues. Trimming at V came to 3 bases and at J to 8 bases, leaving 16 bases not matched to a gene. The CDR3 reads CSASGSSGSSIGDEQFF. CDR3 DNA: TGCAGTGCTAGTGGTTCTAGCGGGAGTAGTATTGGCGATGAGCAGTTCTTC.

The chain carries TRBV27 and TRBJ2-1, with TRBD2 matching over 13 bases. Trimming removed 10 bases from V and 3 bases from J; junction bases left unmatched: 12. The CDR3 consists of 17 residues. CDR1 is MNHEY, CDR2 SMNVEV, per germline (reference sequence). In nucleotides, the CDR3 is TGTGCCACCAAACCCCGGGGACTAGCGGGAAACTACAATGAGCAGTTCTTC. Translating gives CATKPRGLAGNYNEQFF.

This clonotype was observed many times. The V gene is TRBV29-1, the J gene TRBJ2-5, with TRBD2 as a possible D gene (5 bases). CDR1 SQVTM and CDR2 ANQGSEA come from the germline V gene. The V end was cut by 6 bases, the J end by 3 bases, with 5 bases between. The CDR3 has 10 amino acids. Here the CDR3 reads CSVEEETQYF. CDR3 in DNA: TGCAGCGTGGAGGAAGAGACCCAGTACTTC.